This record concerns one T cell receptor (beta chain) sequence. Its antigen remains unidentified. This specimen comes from a study of radiotherapy plus CTLA-4 blockade in lung cancer. For the study at large: Patients showed objective responses in roughly 19% of cases and disease control in approximately 28%.

Chemo-refractory metastatic non-small-cell lung cancer patients underwent focal radiation alongside CTLA-4 blockade with ipilimumab. Trimming removed 4 bases at V and 5 bases at J, with 15 bases between. CDR1 and CDR2 from the germline V gene are MNHEY and SMNVEV (reference sequence). The CDR3 sequence is 14 residues long. Data came from immunoSEQ multiplex PCR; TCRdb stores just in-frame clones and leaves some out. Of 80,000 to 100,000 clones in the sample, 60% to 75% were seen once. Whole-study findings and limits: According to reports, early shifts in blood T cell clones, alongside interferon-beta, forecast response most accurately. Researchers report tumor-derived TCR clones expanding in blood after radiotherapy plus ipilimumab.

The sequence came from a human donor with non-small cell lung cancer who had a partial response to radiotherapy plus ipilimumab. Some clones in this sample may be carry-over from other donors' samples. Sequencing was performed on peripheral blood, taken from a patient treated with radiotherapy plus ipilimumab. This chain connects TRBV27 to TRBJ2-7, with D unclear. The CDR3 sequence is CASSSFGRNDEQYF. The CDR3 DNA follows: TGTGCCAGCAGTTCTTTTGGCAGGAACGACGAGCAGTACTTC.